These T cell receptor beta chains were read from a single sample in a study of shared clonotypes between healthy human individuals. TCRdb's copy holds only in-frame clones and misses some; the assay was immunoSEQ multiplex PCR. The sample includes about 2.4 million clones, 93% seen only once; the top ten take roughly 0.39%. Source material: naive CD4+ T cells from PBMCs. Receptor source: a man aged 18 to 29 in good health. Some clones in this sample may be carry-over from other donors' samples. Both conserved end residues are part of each CDR3. D genes are given only for firm matches. The size field is filled for only some rows; it gives once, few, many or a size class.

clone size,D gene,V gene,J gene,CDR3 DNA,CDR3 protein
few,TRBD1,TRBV19,TRBJ1-5,TGTGCCAGTAGTGCCTCAGGGGGGTGGAATCAGCCCCAGCATTTT,CASSASGGWNQPQHF
NA,TRBD1,TRBV11-1,TRBJ1-1,TGTGCCAGCACCCTCAGGGGGCGCGTAGGTAAGGACGCTGAAGCTTTCTTT,CASTLRGRVGKDAEAFF
NA,TRBD2,TRBV6-1,TRBJ2-5,TGTGCCTCCAAGACTAGCGGACAAGAGACCCAGTACTTC,CASKTSGQETQYF
NA,NA,TRBV7-2,TRBJ1-2,TGTGCCAGCAGCCCACCCCCCCTCCACTATGGCTACACCTTC,CASSPPPLHYGYTF
NA,TRBD2,TRBV7-3,TRBJ2-1,TGTGCCAGCAGCTTAAGATCTAGCGGGAGCGAGCAGTTCTTC,CASSLRSSGSEQFF
NA,TRBD1,TRBV18,TRBJ1-1,TGTGCCAGCTCACCTCGAGACAGGGTTGGCACTGAAGCTTTCTTT,CASSPRDRVGTEAFF
NA,NA,TRBV5-1,TRBJ2-1,TGCGCCAGCAGCTTGGACGGTCGGGGCAGGGCGAGGGATGAGCAGTTCTTC,CASSLDGRGRARDEQFF
NA,NA,TRBV9,TRBJ2-1,TGTGCCAGCAGCACCCTCCCCCTCGGTAAGAAATCCTACAATGAGCAGTTCTTC,CASSTLPLGKKSYNEQFF
NA,NA,TRBV2,TRBJ2-1,TGTGCCAGAAGCCGGGCGGTTTCCTACAATGAGCAGTTCTTC,CARSRAVSYNEQFF
NA,NA,TRBV7-3,TRBJ2-2,TGTGCCAGCAGCTTAGGCGCGAACACCGGGGAGCTGTTTTTT,CASSLGANTGELFF
NA,TRBD1,TRBV6-6,TRBJ2-7,TGTGCCAGCAGTTACTCAGGGGACAGCCCCTACGAGCAGTACTTC,CASSYSGDSPYEQYF
NA,NA,TRBV6-1,TRBJ1-1,TGTGCCAGCCTCCTTCGGGCGGGTGGCACTGAAGCTTTCTTT,CASLLRAGGTEAFF
NA,NA,TRBV9,TRBJ2-3,TGTGCCAGCAGCATCAGTCCCACAGATACGCAGTATTTT,CASSISPTDTQYF
NA,TRBD1,TRBV19,TRBJ2-1,TGTGCCAGTAGAGGGGGCCACCAAACGAATGAGCAGTTCTTC,CASRGGHQTNEQFF
NA,NA,TRBV5-1,TRBJ2-7,TGCGCCAGCAGCTTACCAAAGACAGGAAGCTCCTACGAGCAGTACTTC,CASSLPKTGSSYEQYF
NA,NA,TRBV5-6,TRBJ2-6,TGTGCCAGCAGCCCCACATACTCTGGGGCCAACGTCCTGACTTTC,CASSPTYSGANVLTF
NA,NA,TRBV30,TRBJ1-3,TGTGCCTGGTTCGGCCGACTCTCTGGAAACACCATATATTTT,CAWFGRLSGNTIYF
NA,NA,TRBV7-2,TRBJ2-5,TGTGCCAGCAGCTTAGGAGGCCAGCTGTCTGCCCAGTACTTC,CASSLGGQLSAQYF
NA,NA,TRBV7-3,TRBJ2-7,TGTGCCAGCAGCTTAGGGGAGGGGGCTCCCTACGAGCAGTACTTC,CASSLGEGAPYEQYF
NA,NA,TRBV9,TRBJ2-3,TGTGCCAGCAGCGTAGGATGGGGGGACGGCACAGATACGCAGTATTTT,CASSVGWGDGTDTQYF
once,NA,TRBV4-2,TRBJ1-4,TGTGCCAGCAGCCAAGATTTGGGAGCGACTAATGAAAAACTGTTTTTT,CASSQDLGATNEKLFF
NA,NA,TRBV5-5,TRBJ1-2,TGTGCCAGCAGCTTAGCCACGGAACACTATGGCTACACCTTC,CASSLATEHYGYTF
once,NA,TRBV12-5,TRBJ2-1,TGTGCTAGTGGAGTCCGGGTTGGAGCGGGCTCCTACAATGAGCAGTTCTTC,CASGVRVGAGSYNEQFF
NA,NA,TRBV7-2,TRBJ1-5,TGTGCCAGCAGTCTTACAGGACAGAACAATCAGCCCCAGCATTTT,CASSLTGQNNQPQHF
NA,NA,TRBV14,TRBJ2-7,TGTGCCAGCAGCCAACAGGTAACCTACGAGCAGTACTTC,CASSQQVTYEQYF
NA,NA,TRBV5-1,TRBJ1-2,TGCGCCAGCAGCTTGGCCCCAGGAGCTAACTATGGCTACACCTTC,CASSLAPGANYGYTF
NA,NA,TRBV30,TRBJ2-3,TGTGCCTGGGCTAGGATAGGGATGGGTACGCAGTATTTT,CAWARIGMGTQYF
NA,TRBD1,TRBV10-3,TRBJ1-4,TGTGCCATCAGACCGGGACAGACTAGAAATGAAAAACTGTTTTTT,CAIRPGQTRNEKLFF
NA,NA,TRBV15,TRBJ2-1,TGTGCCACCAGCAGAGGACTGAATGAGCAGTTCTTC,CATSRGLNEQFF
NA,TRBD1,TRBV5-1,TRBJ2-2,TGCGCCAGCAGCTCGGGACAGTCGAACACCGGGGAGCTGTTTTTT,CASSSGQSNTGELFF
NA,TRBD2,TRBV5-1,TRBJ2-1,TGCGCCAGCCAACTAGCGGGAGGGCCGCATGAGCAGTTCTTC,CASQLAGGPHEQFF
NA,NA,TRBV6-1,TRBJ1-5,TGTGCCAGCAGTTGGACAGCCGATAGCAATCAGCCCCAGCATTTT,CASSWTADSNQPQHF
NA,NA,TRBV2,TRBJ2-7,TGTGCCAGCAGTGAAGACGAGTACGAGCAGTACTTC,CASSEDEYEQYF
NA,NA,TRBV6-5,TRBJ1-3,TGTGCCAGCGGGTTTATCTCTGGAAACACCATATATTTT,CASGFISGNTIYF
NA,NA,TRBV19,TRBJ2-5,TGTGCCAGTAGGCAGGGATACCAAGAGACCCAGTACTTC,CASRQGYQETQYF
NA,TRBD2,TRBV5-1,TRBJ2-7,TGCGCCAGCAGAGGACTAGCGGGAGTGGACGAGCAGTACTTC,CASRGLAGVDEQYF
NA,NA,TRBV28,TRBJ1-3,TGTGCCAGCAGCACCCAGGACATGAACTCTGGAAACACCATATATTTT,CASSTQDMNSGNTIYF